This T cell receptor (beta chain) is from a study of blood T cell repertoires in COVID-19. Study details: PBMCs, B-cell-depleted T cells, or T cells provided the cDNA or gDNA that made up the material.

One Seattle source followed patients from active infection through their disease course. Original analysis: Amplification from reference gene primers served as the basis for estimated nucleated cell counts. Profiled with immunoSEQ multiplex PCR; TCRdb holds only in-frame clones, not every one. The V and J calls and clone size are taken from that table; D and trimming were inferred from the DNA. The sample yields a few hundred thousand clones, 80% to 90% seen once. The receptor was derived from a man between 18 and 35 years old with COVID-19, enrolled during active disease. The sequencing sample was made of peripheral blood.

CDR3 region: CASSLGERNTEAFF. The CDR3 DNA sequence: TGCGCCAGCAGCTTGGGAGAAAGGAACACTGAAGCTTTCTTT. J is TRBJ1-1 and V is TRBV5-1; D not certain. Germline-derived CDR1 and CDR2 are SGHRS and YFSETQ. The CDR3 runs 14 residues. The V end lost 0 bases, the J end lost 1 base, and 7 bases lay between the germline ends.